This record covers a single T cell receptor (beta chain). This specimen belongs to a study of blood T cell repertoires in COVID-19. About the research overall: From T cells, B-cell-depleted T cells, or PBMCs came the material, which was cDNA or gDNA.

Germline V gene lookup returns CDR1 LGHDT and CDR2 YNNKEL (reference sequence). This CDR3 contains 15 residues. Trimming cost V 2 bases and J 2 bases, with 11 bases left between them. Sequencing was performed with immunoSEQ multiplex PCR; in TCRdb, only in-frame clones are kept and a portion is missing. The sample lists roughly 100,000 clones; nearly 90% were seen once. The specimen sequenced was peripheral blood. This sequence originates from a man aged 50 or older with active COVID-19. The chain employs TRBV3-1 (or the pseudogene TRBV3-2) and TRBJ2-3, with D possibly TRBD1 on 5 matching bases. The CDR3 DNA is TGTGCCAGCAGCCAAAATCTACAGGTCACAGATACGCAGTATTTT. Residues: CASSQNLQVTDTQYF.